The rows below give T cell receptor beta chains drawn from one sample of a study of blood T cell repertoires in COVID-19. Data came from immunoSEQ multiplex PCR; TCRdb stores just in-frame clones and leaves some out. Found here are some 180,000 clones, approximately 80% of them singletons; the top ten hold 8.6%. Sequences were obtained from peripheral blood. The source is a woman between 50 and 59 years old with active or convalescent COVID-19. CDR3s leave out the opening cysteine and the closing phenylalanine or tryptophan. The order of the fields is J gene, V gene, D gene, CDR3 protein. The D gene is left open where the match is weak.

>TRBJ2-5|TRBV19|TRBD2
ATSTSGGRGETQY
>TRBJ2-1|TRBV15|TRBD2
ATSRDAGTSGSNEQF
>TRBJ1-3|TRBV12-3/TRBV12-4|NA
AGGRSSGNTIY
>TRBJ1-2|TRBV6-6|TRBD1
ASFGTGVTYGYT
>TRBJ2-3|TRBV5-8|NA
AKGAGRTDTQY
>TRBJ1-1|TRBV30|NA
AWSPGGAGNTEAF
>TRBJ1-6|TRBV18|NA
ASSPSQGNSPLH
>TRBJ2-7|TRBV11-2|TRBD1
ASSLSGGNIHEQY
>TRBJ2-1|TRBV6-1|NA
ASSEAPGETDEQF
>TRBJ1-4|TRBV4-1|NA
ASLAGEKLF
>TRBJ1-2|TRBV28|NA
ASRSEGGYGYT
>TRBJ1-6|TRBV30|NA
AWTPNGGYSPLH
>TRBJ2-4|TRBV4-1|NA
ASSQVPQGHGDIQY